This T cell receptor beta chain was profiled in a study of T-cell memory formation after mild COVID-19. For the study at large: The study found TCR clusters largely donor specific.

Of note for this clonotype: Its antigen is currently unknown.

Broader study findings: Contracting clones from day 15 to 85 had balanced CD4/CD8; later expanders favoured CD4+.

Sample barcodes and UMIs were carried by the TCR alpha and TCR beta cDNA libraries that 5'RACE generated with constant-segment primers. Each CDR3 protein is one row after TCRdb ran MiXCR on the 5' RACE reads. This table has 310,000 or so distinct CDR3 sequences, more than 15% appearing once. The CDR3 is 14 amino acids. Trimming took off 2 bases at V and 2 bases at J, with 9 bases between the two ends. Germline lookup yields CDR1 MNHEY and CDR2 SVGAGI. The clonotype was recovered from a young man who had mild COVID-19 (a few samples of this study predate the infection). Cell type and time point are not known. Sequenced sample: PBMCs or a T cell subset sorted from them (not recorded which). The chain employs TRBV6-5 and TRBJ2-5; maybe TRBD2 (6 bases). The CDR3 bases are TGTGCCAGCAGTTACGGAGGGACTCAAGAGACCCAGTACTTC. This codes for CASSYGGTQETQYF.